Below, 11 T cell receptor beta chains from the same sample are listed, as sequenced in a study of blood T cell repertoires in COVID-19 (dated by TCRdb to the early 2020s). The library was generated by the immunoSEQ multiplex PCR assay. TCRdb mirrors the immuneACCESS table, restricted to in-frame sequences. Some clones are absent from its copies; in checked studies, under half trace to an unresolved V gene, and the reason for the others is unknown. The sample has about 96,000 clones on record, about 87% of them singletons. Around 4.2% of the sample is held by the ten biggest clonotypes. Sequencing used peripheral blood. These receptors were obtained from a human donor with COVID-19, enrolled during active disease. The donor label of this sample is uncertain.

This clone was seen once. The chain uses TRBV24-1 and TRBJ2-5, with a possible D match to TRBD2 (7 bases). This CDR3 contains 16 residues. Germline V CDR1 and CDR2: KGHDR, SFDVKD. V was shortened by 3 bases and J by 4 bases, with 17 bases between the two germline ends. The CDR3, as DNA: TGTGCCACCAGTGATCCTGCCGGGGGGCAAGGAGAGACCCAGTACTTC. Translating it yields CATSDPAGGQGETQYF.

This chain joins TRBV4-2 and TRBJ1-1; possibly TRBD1 for D (5 bases). Germline V CDR1 and CDR2: LGHNA, YNFKEQ. Trimming cost V 3 bases and J 6 bases, with 14 bases left between them. The CDR3 contains 14 residues. The CDR3 loop is CASSQGLGRSEAFF. The CDR3 nucleotides read TGTGCCAGCAGCCAGGGACTGGGACGGTCTGAAGCTTTCTTT.

The chain is built from TRBV4-1 and TRBJ1-2; perhaps TRBD1 as D (5 bases). This CDR3 has 15 amino acids. Germline loops: CDR1 MGHRA, CDR2 YSYEKL. The V end was cut by 2 bases, the J end by 4 bases, with 14 bases between. CDR3 nucleotide sequence: TGCGCCAGCAGCCAAACTCCTCAGGGCAGCTATGGCTACACCTTC. Protein: CASSQTPQGSYGYTF.

The V call is TRBV6-5, the J call TRBJ1-5; weak D call: TRBD1 (6 bases). Trimming left V 7 bases short and J 3 bases short, with 16 bases between. This CDR3 comprises 15 residues. Germline values: CDR1 MNHEY, CDR2 SVGAGI. The CDR3 reads CASKGTRQSNQPQHF. CDR3 sequence (DNA): TGTGCCAGCAAAGGGACACGGCAGTCCAATCAGCCCCAGCATTTT.

The V and J genes are TRBV12-3 or TRBV12-4 and TRBJ1-6; D remains ambiguous. The CDR3 runs 13 residues. The ends were cut back, 5 bases at V and 8 bases at J, with 10 bases in the middle. DNA for the CDR3: TGTGCCAGCAGTCGAAGGCGGGATTCACCCCTCCACTTT. This translates into CASSRRRDSPLHF.

This rearrangement joins TRBV6-1 to TRBJ1-5, with a possible D match to TRBD1 (6 bases). CDR3 size: 16 residues. Per germline, CDR1 MNHNS and CDR2 SASEGT. V lost 2 bases to trimming and J lost 7 bases, with 18 bases between them. The CDR3 region is CASSESLGGGIQPQHF. In DNA form, the CDR3 reads TGTGCCAGCAGTGAATCCCTAGGGGGGGGTATCCAGCCCCAGCATTTT.

J is TRBJ2-2 and V is TRBV11-2; D uncertain. Trimming removed 3 bases at V and 5 bases at J, with 10 bases between. CDR3 size: 14 residues. CDR1 and CDR2 from the germline V gene are SGHAT and FQNNGV. Written as DNA, the CDR3 is TGTGCCAGCAGCTTGAGCGCAATTACCGGGGAGCTGTTTTTT. Its protein is CASSLSAITGELFF. The full variable domain, in which reference TRBV11-2 and TRBJ2-2 provide the parts outside the CDR3, is EAGVAQSPRYKIIEKRQSVAFWCNPISGHATLYWYQQILGQGPKLLIQFQNNGVVDDSQLPKDRFSAERLKGVDSTLKIQPAKLEDSAVYLCASSLSAITGELFFGEGSRLTVL.

V is TRBV18 and J is TRBJ1-4, with D unresolved. The V end lost 2 bases, the J end lost 8 bases, and 15 bases lay between the germline ends. Germline CDR1 reads KGHSH; CDR2 reads LQKENI. CDR3 size: 15 residues. In DNA, the CDR3 is TGTGCCAGCTCACCAGGACGGGATCCGGGGGAAAAACTGTTTTTT. Residues: CASSPGRDPGEKLFF.

In its sample, this clone was seen once. This chain connects TRBV5-4 to TRBJ1-4; TRBD1 matches 8 bases. J was trimmed by 4 bases and V by 4 bases; bases with no gene match: 6. The germline CDR1 and CDR2 sequences are SGHNT and YYREEE (reference sequence). The CDR3 spans 15 residues. The CDR3 reads CASSATGGINEKLFF. Written as DNA, the CDR3 is TGTGCCAGCAGCGCCACAGGGGGTATTAATGAAAAACTGTTTTTT.

The chain has TRBV24-1 and TRBJ1-2, with D unresolved. V was pared by 1 base and J by 4 bases, with 12 bases between. Germline CDR1 KGHDR, CDR2 SFDVKD. The CDR3 consists of 15 residues. CDR3 amino acids: CATSDFLLSGYGYTF. The CDR3, as DNA: TGTGCCACCAGTGATTTCCTACTTTCGGGCTATGGCTACACCTTC.

The V and J genes are TRBV9 and TRBJ1-5; D perhaps matches TRBD1 (5 bases). CDR1 is SGDLS and CDR2 is YYNGEE in the germline V gene. Deletions cut 4 bases from V and 1 base from J, with 9 bases between. CDR3 length: 14 amino acids. CDR3 sequence (DNA): TGTGCCAGCAGCAAGGGGTTGAGCAATCAGCCCCAGCATTTT. This encodes CASSKGLSNQPQHF.